This T cell receptor (beta chain) was retrieved from a study of radiation and T cells in renal cell carcinoma. The count of this clone is one. Method: immunoSEQ multiplex PCR; TCRdb's copy keeps in-frame clones and lacks some. The repertoire holds 70,000 or so clones, with 82% as singletons. Time point: blood 2 weeks post-SBRT. The sample's treatment: 15 Gy SBRT to primary tumor, nephrectomy 4 weeks later. CDR3 length: 14 residues. The germline V and J ends were trimmed by 7 bases and 2 bases, with 16 bases remaining between them. The V gene's germline CDR1 is SGHRS and CDR2 YFSETQ. The clonotype comes from a man in his fifties or sixties with renal cell carcinoma. The sample in question was blood, obtained from a patient whose treatment included radiotherapy and nephrectomy. This chain connects TRBV5-1 to TRBJ2-7; D may be TRBD2 (6 bases). The CDR3 DNA follows: TGCGCCAGCCGGAGGGCGTCTACGGCCTACGAGCAGTACTTC. The encoded protein is CASRRASTAYEQYF.